This T cell receptor beta chain was identified in a study of T-cell memory formation after mild COVID-19. MiXCR, run by TCRdb on the 5' RACE reads, gives a single entry per CDR3 protein. The table has 110,000 or so distinct CDR3 sequences, 22% seen once. In germline, CDR1 is SGHRS, CDR2 YFSETQ. The V end lost 4 bases, the J end lost 0 bases, and 13 bases lay between the germline ends. The CDR3 has 15 amino acids. The chain couples TRBV5-1 to TRBJ1-2; D call uncertain. Sample: PBMCs or a T cell subset sorted from them (not recorded which). This TCR was recovered from a man between 18 and 35 years old who had mild COVID-19 (a few samples of this study predate the infection). Cell type and time point are not known. The CDR3 DNA reads as TGCGCCAGCAGCCCCATGGTCGCAGCTAACTATGGCTACACCTTC. Its translation is CASSPMVAANYGYTF.